This T cell receptor (beta chain) derives from a study of cytomegalovirus exposure and HLA in healthy donors. Note on this clone: Its matching antigen is unknown.

Study-wide findings and caveats: In a later analysis, V- and J-gene trimming of beta chains associated with a DCLRE1C missense variant, replicated independently.

The CDR3 has 13 amino acids. V dropped 8 bases and J dropped 2; count of bases not matched to a gene: 0. Germline V CDR1 and CDR2: ENHRY, SYGVKD. In the PCR, 60 Vbeta and 13 Jbeta primers were used. TCRdb's copy holds only in-frame clones and misses some; the assay was immunoSEQ multiplex PCR. This sample yields around 130,000 clones, of which about 74% are seen a single time; around 7% belongs to the top ten. The origin of this receptor is a man between 35 and 55 years old in good health and CMV-seropositive. Sample: PBMCs. This chain joins TRBV10-3 and TRBJ2-6, with 7 bases matching TRBD2. In DNA form, the CDR3 reads TGTGCCATCGGGGGGGCTGGGGCCAACGTCCTGACTTTC. This translates into CAIGGAGANVLTF.